A single sample gave rise to the 26 T cell receptor beta chains below, sequenced in a study of cytomegalovirus exposure and HLA in healthy donors. 60 Vbeta and 13 Jbeta primers were used in PCR. The table came from immunoSEQ multiplex PCR; TCRdb's copy has only in-frame clones and leaves some out. Among about 120,000 clones listed, under 90% were seen once. Input material: PBMCs. The receptors stem from a female donor in good health and CMV-seropositive.

V usage is TRBV6-5 and J usage is TRBJ2-7; weak D call: TRBD1 (5 bases). The CDR3 has 13 amino acids. Per the germline V gene, CDR1 is MNHEY and CDR2 is SVGAGI. Trimming stripped 6 bases from V and 7 bases from J, with 16 bases between. CDR3 in DNA: TGTGCCAGCAGGGTGGTTGGGCACAGGGAGCAGTACTTC. Protein: CASRVVGHREQYF.

This clone showed up just a few times. The chain recombines TRBV5-6 with TRBJ1-2; D is perhaps TRBD1 (6 bases). With 2 bases removed from V and 7 bases from J, the gap between germline ends came to 6 bases. The germline V gene encodes CDR1 SGHDT and CDR2 YYEEEE. This CDR3 comprises 11 residues. The CDR3 DNA follows: TGTGCCAGCAGCTTACAGGGTGGCTACACCTTC. Amino acid sequence: CASSLQGGYTF.

This clone occurred a few times. The rearrangement joins TRBV19 to TRBJ1-2, with TRBD1 matching over 9 bases. Germline V lookup: CDR1 LNHDA, CDR2 SQIVND (reference sequence). CDR3 length: 17 amino acids. V lost 6 bases and J lost 0; bases outside the gene matches: 11. CDR3 region: CASSLVWDRDANYGYTF. The CDR3 DNA is TGTGCCAGTAGCCTCGTATGGGACAGGGATGCTAACTATGGCTACACCTTC.

This clone was counted a few times. The rearrangement links TRBV29-1 to TRBJ2-7, with a tentative D call TRBD2 (7 bases). This CDR3 has 13 amino acids. Germline CDR1 SQVTM, CDR2 ANQGSEA. With 0 bases removed from V and 5 bases from J, the gap between germline ends came to 11 bases. DNA for the CDR3: TGCAGCGTTGAAGAGCTAGGGGGGGACGAGCAGTACTTC. Translating it yields CSVEELGGDEQYF.

J is TRBJ1-1 and V is TRBV10-3, with D possibly matching TRBD1 (6 bases). This CDR3 is built from 15 residues. Per the germline V gene, CDR1 is ENHRY and CDR2 is SYGVKD. V was trimmed by 2 bases and J by 0 bases, leaving 10 bases between them. CDR3 protein: CAISEARGMNTEAFF. CDR3 sequence (DNA): TGTGCCATCAGTGAGGCTAGGGGGATGAACACTGAAGCTTTCTTT.

This clone was observed a few times. The chain couples TRBV5-6 to TRBJ1-1; D possibly corresponds to TRBD1 (5 bases). Trimming stripped 4 bases from V and 1 base from J, with 11 bases between. The CDR3 consists of 14 residues. Germline V gives CDR1 SGHDT, CDR2 YYEEEE. This chain's CDR3 is CASSPGRGNTEAFF. The CDR3 DNA follows: TGTGCCAGCAGCCCCGGGAGGGGGAACACTGAAGCTTTCTTT.

The chain is built from TRBV30 and TRBJ2-2, with D unresolved. The CDR3 has 12 amino acids. Germline values: CDR1 GTSNPN, CDR2 SVGIG (reference sequence). Trimming shortened V by 3 bases and J by 3 bases, and 5 bases separated the two germline ends. The DNA for the CDR3 is TGTGCCTGGAGGCAGTACACCGGGGAGCTGTTTTTT. Translated, it gives CAWRQYTGELFF.

The chain couples TRBV19 to TRBJ2-7; a possible D gene is TRBD1 (5 bases). The CDR3 loop spans 14 amino acids. The germline V gene encodes CDR1 LNHDA and CDR2 SQIVND (reference sequence). V was clipped by 7 bases and J by 0 bases, with 13 bases between them. The chain's CDR3 is CASMRTPNSYEQYF. The CDR3 coding sequence is TGTGCCAGTATGCGGACACCTAACTCCTACGAGCAGTACTTC.

The chain recombines TRBV5-6 with TRBJ1-2; D gene ambiguous. V was pared by 4 bases and J by 0 bases, with 13 bases between. This CDR3 comprises 15 residues. Germline assignment: CDR1 SGHDT and CDR2 YYEEEE. DNA for the CDR3: TGTGCCAGCAGCCCCGGGGTTGGTGCTAACTATGGCTACACCTTC. Amino acids: CASSPGVGANYGYTF. Based on the CDR3 plus reference TRBV5-6 and TRBJ1-2, the full variable domain is DAGVTQSPTHLIKTRGQQVTLRCSPKSGHDTVSWYQQALGQGPQFIFQYYEEEERQRGNFPDRFSGHQFPNYSSELNVNALLLGDSALYLCASSPGVGANYGYTFGSGTRLTVV.

V usage is TRBV11-2 and J usage is TRBJ2-3; TRBD2 matches 9 bases. CDR3 length: 14 residues. Unmatched junction bases numbered 11, after V lost 11 bases and J lost 5 bases. CDR1 is SGHAT and CDR2 is FQNNGV in the germline V gene. The CDR3 region has the DNA TGTGCCGGCCGGGGCGGGGGGGCTAGAGATACGCAGTATTTT. Encoded protein: CAGRGGGARDTQYF.

This clone was counted a few times. The CDR3 DNA reads as TGTGCCAGCAGCTTCCGACAGGGGCGGGGGAATTCACCCCTCCACTTT. It encodes CASSFRQGRGNSPLHF. The J gene is TRBJ1-6, the V gene TRBV13, with 8 bases aligning to TRBD1. The CDR3 runs 16 residues. V dropped 3 bases and J dropped 7; count of bases not matched to a gene: 8. The germline gives CDR1 PRHDT, CDR2 FYEKMQ (reference sequence).

This chain joins TRBV6-5 and TRBJ1-5, with 7 bases matching TRBD1. V lost 6 bases to trimming and J lost 1 base; unmatched junction nucleotides: 3. The CDR3 is 14 amino acids. Germline CDR1 and CDR2: MNHEY and SVGAGI. The CDR3 here is CASRPGGSNQPQHF. In DNA, the CDR3 is TGTGCCAGCAGGCCAGGGGGAAGCAATCAGCCCCAGCATTTT.

The chain employs TRBV5-1 and TRBJ2-3, with D possibly TRBD2 on 6 matching bases. From germline, CDR1 is SGHRS and CDR2 YFSETQ. With 2 bases removed from V and 3 bases from J, the gap between germline ends came to 16 bases. CDR3 length: 16 residues. Here the CDR3 reads CASSLSGLYGTDTQYF. The CDR3 bases are TGCGCCAGCAGCTTATCGGGACTTTATGGGACAGATACGCAGTATTTT. Complete variable domain (other parts from reference TRBV5-1 and TRBJ2-3): KAGVTQTPRYLIKTRGQQVTLSCSPISGHRSVSWYQQTPGQGLQFLFEYFSETQRNKGNFPGRFSGRQFSNSRSEMNVSTLELGDSALYLCASSLSGLYGTDTQYFGPGTRLTVL.

V is TRBV5-6 and J is TRBJ1-1; D is unclear. V was shortened by 0 bases and J by 1 base, with 7 bases between the two germline ends. Germline V gene lookup returns CDR1 SGHDT and CDR2 YYEEEE. The CDR3 extends over 14 amino acids. This chain's CDR3 is CASSLAPGNTEAFF. The CDR3 DNA reads TGTGCCAGCAGCTTGGCCCCGGGGAACACTGAAGCTTTCTTT.

The chain recombines TRBV29-1 with TRBJ1-1, with 7 bases matching TRBD1. This CDR3 has 14 residues. Germline trimming cut 5 bases from V and 1 base from J; bases unmatched to any gene: 7. From germline, CDR1 is SQVTM and CDR2 ANQGSEA. Here the CDR3 DNA reads TGCAGCGTTCGGAGGGGGCAGTGGAACACTGAAGCTTTCTTT. Encoded protein: CSVRRGQWNTEAFF.

The V call is TRBV5-4, the J call TRBJ1-1; D call uncertain. V shed 4 bases and J shed 6 bases, with 10 bases lying between them. The CDR3 spans 12 residues. CDR1 is SGHNT and CDR2 is YYREEE in the germline V gene (reference sequence). Written as DNA, the CDR3 is TGTGCCAGCAGCCCGAGTGGTTCTGAAGCTTTCTTT. Amino acid sequence: CASSPSGSEAFF.

This rearrangement joins TRBV21-1 to TRBJ2-1; the table assigns TRBD1, which was not confirmed against the DNA. TRBV21-1 is a pseudogene. The CDR3 extends over 16 amino acids. CDR3 residues: CASSKGGQGYEDEQFF. The CDR3, as DNA: TGTGCCAGCAGCAAAGGAGGTCAGGGTTACGAGGATGAGCAGTTCTTC.

The chain couples TRBV14 to TRBJ2-7, with TRBD1 identical over 7 bases. Germline V gene data show CDR1 as SGHDN and CDR2 as FVKESK. The CDR3 extends over 15 amino acids. J gave up 5 bases and V 2 bases, and 9 bases lay outside the gene matches. CDR3 bases: TGTGCCAGCAGCCAACCGACAGGGCTTCTCGACGAGCAGTACTTC. Translating it yields CASSQPTGLLDEQYF.

The chain uses TRBV27 and TRBJ2-7, with D possibly matching TRBD1 (6 bases). The CDR3 runs to 14 residues. CDR1 is MNHEY and CDR2 is SMNVEV in the germline V gene (reference sequence). Trimming shortened V by 8 bases and J by 0 bases, and 14 bases separated the two germline ends. For the CDR3, the DNA is TGTGCCAGCTCGTCAGGGGTAAGCTCCTACGAGCAGTACTTC. Protein product: CASSSGVSSYEQYF.

This clone has a handful of counts. V gene TRBV4-1 combines with J gene TRBJ1-1, with D perhaps TRBD1 (5 bases). The V and J ends lost 0 bases and 3 bases respectively, with 17 bases between them. This CDR3 contains 17 residues. Germline V gene data show CDR1 as MGHRA and CDR2 as YSYEKL. CDR3 region: CASSQERQGHSHTEAFF. The DNA of the CDR3 is TGCGCCAGCAGCCAAGAGCGGCAGGGTCATAGCCACACTGAAGCTTTCTTT.

In regard to this clone: Other DNA sequences in the sample encode the same CDR3. V and J are TRBV7-2 and TRBJ1-2, with 8 bases identical to TRBD1. J lost 4 bases, V lost 4 bases, and 2 bases had no gene match. Germline lookup yields CDR1 SGHTA and CDR2 FQGNSA. The CDR3 runs to 13 residues. CDR3 protein: CASSSGQGYGYTF. In nucleotides, the CDR3 is TGTGCCAGCAGCTCCGGACAGGGCTATGGCTACACCTTC.

As DNA, the CDR3 is TGTGCCAGTAGTATTGAGGGTTTGGACGAGCAGTACTTC. It specifies CASSIEGLDEQYF. The chain uses TRBV19 and TRBJ2-7; TRBD2 might be the D (5 bases). V was shortened by 3 bases and J by 5 bases, with 11 bases between the two germline ends. This CDR3 is 13 amino acids long. CDR1 and CDR2 (germline): LNHDA, SQIVND (reference sequence).

This rearrangement joins TRBV7-8 to TRBJ1-1; 8 positions agree with TRBD1. The V and J ends lost 3 bases and 8 bases, in that order; junction bases with no gene match: 5. The CDR3 contains 13 residues. Germline values: CDR1 SGHVS, CDR2 FQNEAQ. The CDR3 spells CASSLGQEGEAFF. The CDR3 bases are TGTGCCAGCAGCTTGGGACAGGAGGGGGAAGCTTTCTTT.

V and J are TRBV15 and TRBJ2-7, with 7 bases lining up with TRBD1. The CDR3 spans 15 residues. The trim removed 2 bases at V and 4 bases at J, leaving 8 bases unmatched. The germline V gene has CDR1 LNHNV and CDR2 YYDKDF (reference sequence). For the CDR3, the DNA is TGTGCCACCAGCAGAACCGGGACAGATCGGTACGAGCAGTACTTC. Translation: CATSRTGTDRYEQYF.

The rearrangement uses TRBV11-2 and TRBJ2-3, with 8 bases matching TRBD2. J gave up 4 bases and V 2 bases, and 8 bases lay outside the gene matches. CDR1 and CDR2 from the germline V gene are SGHAT and FQNNGV. There are 16 residues in the CDR3. This CDR3 is CASSLMAGGGADTQYF. CDR3 nucleotides: TGTGCCAGCAGCTTAATGGCGGGGGGCGGCGCAGATACGCAGTATTTT.

The V call is TRBV2, the J call TRBJ1-1; TRBD1 matches at 10 bases. This CDR3 comprises 13 residues. The germline V gene has CDR1 SNHLY and CDR2 FYNNEI. V was clipped by 8 bases and J by 6 bases; unmatched bases: 6. For the CDR3, the DNA is TGTGCCAGCGGGGGACAGGGGAGCCCTGAAGCTTTCTTT. Protein sequence: CASGGQGSPEAFF.